The 27 T cell receptor beta chains listed next were all sequenced from one sample in a study of T cells in Graves' hyperthyroidism and ophthalmopathy. Template material for amplifying TCR beta CDR3 regions consisted of RNA transcripts. First-round RT-PCR with HTBI primers amplified the TCR CDR3 region. A single record per CDR3 protein comes from TCRdb applying MiXCR to the multiplex PCR reads. The profile shows about 840,000 distinct CDR3 sequences, roughly 40% of them singletons. The sample was blood. The source is a man younger than 35 with Graves' hyperthyroidism.

The chain links TRBV10-3 to TRBJ1-1; no clear D. The CDR3 totals 13 residues. Trimming stripped 6 bases from V and 1 base from J, with 9 bases between. Germline V gives CDR1 ENHRY, CDR2 SYGVKD. CDR3 nucleotide sequence: TGTGCCATCAGGGACGGATCGAACACTGAAGCTTTCTTT. Translated: CAIRDGSNTEAFF.

The chain couples TRBV9 to TRBJ2-7; weak D call: TRBD2 (6 bases). The CDR3 has 12 amino acids. The ends were cut back, 6 bases at V and 6 bases at J, with 13 bases in the middle. CDR1 and CDR2 (germline): SGDLS, YYNGEE. The CDR3 here is CASNPGVGEQYF. For the CDR3, the DNA is TGTGCCAGCAACCCGGGGGTGGGCGAGCAGTACTTC. The whole variable domain, remainder taken from reference TRBV9 and TRBJ2-7, is DSGVTQTPKHLITATGQRVTLRCSPRSGDLSVYWYQQSLDQGLQFLIQYYNGEERAKGNILERFSAQQFPDLHSELNLSSLELGDSALYFCASNPGVGEQYFGPGTRLTVT.

In this sample, this clonotype turned up once. The CDR3, as DNA: TGTGCCAGCAGCCAAGATTTAACAGGGGGATCCTACGAGCAGTACTTC. Translation gives CASSQDLTGGSYEQYF. V and J are TRBV7-6 and TRBJ2-7, with 8 bases lining up with TRBD1. This CDR3 has 16 residues. V lost 5 bases, J lost 1 base, and 10 bases stayed unmatched. Germline V gene data show CDR1 as SGHVS and CDR2 as FNYEAQ.

This clonotype was seen at least ten times. The chain recombines TRBV5-4 with TRBJ2-6; D possibly uses TRBD1 or TRBD2 (5 bases each). Per the germline V gene, CDR1 is SGHNT and CDR2 is YYREEE (reference sequence). The germline V and J ends were trimmed by 7 bases and 1 base, with 15 bases remaining between them. The CDR3 is 16 residues long. CDR3 nucleotide sequence: TGTGCCAGCCAGCTTGGCGAGGGGTCTGGGGCCAACGTCCTGACTTTC. Protein: CASQLGEGSGANVLTF.

The gene calls are TRBV19 and TRBJ1-1; no clear D gene. Germline CDR1 and CDR2: LNHDA and SQIVND (reference sequence). The CDR3 consists of 14 residues. Trimming removed 2 bases at V and 1 base at J, with 8 bases between. The CDR3 region has the DNA TGTGCCAGTAGTATACAGGCCGGGAACACTGAAGCTTTCTTT. It yields the protein CASSIQAGNTEAFF. The full variable domain, in which reference TRBV19 and TRBJ1-1 provide the parts outside the CDR3, is DGGITQSPKYLFRKEGQNVTLSCEQNLNHDAMYWYRQDPGQGLRLIYYSQIVNDFQKGDIAEGYSVSREKKESFPLTVTSAQKNPTAFYLCASSIQAGNTEAFFGQGTRLTVV.

This chain links TRBV5-1 with TRBJ2-5, with D uncertain. Germline V gene sequence: CDR1 SGHRS, CDR2 YFSETQ. This CDR3 contains 13 residues. V gave up 4 bases and J gave up 7 bases, with 14 bases separating them. CDR3 protein: CASSRRSKGTQYF. The DNA of the CDR3 is TGCGCCAGCAGCCGACGATCAAAGGGGACCCAGTACTTC.

This clonotype has a count of ten or more. The chain combines TRBV15 with TRBJ1-1; no definite D call. V lost 5 bases to trimming and J lost 8 bases, with 15 bases between them. This CDR3 contains 13 residues. Germline CDR1 LNHNV, CDR2 YYDKDF (reference sequence). This chain's CDR3 is CATSPSRVQEAFF. As DNA, the CDR3 is TGTGCCACCAGCCCCTCTCGGGTACAGGAAGCTTTCTTT. Variable domain in full (rest from reference TRBV15 and TRBJ1-1): DAMVIQNPRYQVTQFGKPVTLSCSQTLNHNVMYWYQQKSSQAPKLLFHYYDKDFNNEADTPDNFQSRRPNTSFCFLDIRSPGLGDTAMYLCATSPSRVQEAFFGQGTRLTVV.

This clonotype was counted only a few times. The chain carries TRBV7-3 and TRBJ2-2; D perhaps matches TRBD2 (5 bases). CDR1 is SGHTA, CDR2 FQGTGA, per germline. Deletions cut 4 bases from V and 6 bases from J, with 15 bases between. The CDR3 spans 15 residues. This CDR3 is CASSSYLGLAGELFF. DNA of the CDR3: TGTGCCAGCAGCTCCTATCTTGGACTGGCCGGGGAGCTGTTTTTT.

This clonotype was recorded at least ten times. The chain carries TRBV7-2 and TRBJ2-7, with 7 bases lining up with TRBD2. The CDR3 length is 13 residues. After removal of 3 bases from V and 7 bases from J, the junction contained 6 bases not matched to a gene. Germline V gene data show CDR1 as SGHTA and CDR2 as FQGNSA. CDR3 region: CASSLEGGSEQYF. The CDR3 DNA reads as TGTGCCAGCAGCTTGGAAGGCGGGAGTGAGCAGTACTTC.

This clonotype has ten or more counts. At one end, the junction sequence differs from germline, possibly due to a read error. The chain has TRBV7-7 and TRBJ2-7, with D unclear. The CDR3 length is 14 residues. Germline V gene lookup returns CDR1 SSHAT and CDR2 FNYEAQ (reference sequence). CDR3 nucleotide sequence: TGTGCTAGCAGCCCCGGTCCTGAGGCCTACGAGCAGTACTTC. Amino acids: CASSPGPEAYEQYF.

This clonotype has only a few counts. The V and J genes are TRBV6-5 and TRBJ1-1, with D perhaps matching TRBD1 (5 bases). The germline gives CDR1 MNHEY, CDR2 SVGAGI. The CDR3 runs to 16 residues. The ends were cut back, 6 bases at V and 0 bases at J, with 17 bases in the middle. CDR3 nucleotides: TGTGCCAGCAGACAAGACCGAGGACACCTGAACACTGAAGCTTTCTTT. Its translation is CASRQDRGHLNTEAFF.

This clonotype was seen repeatedly, ten times or more. This chain links TRBV24-1 with TRBJ2-5, with 7 bases fitting TRBD2. J gave up 4 bases and V 1 base, and 5 bases lay outside the gene matches. CDR1 KGHDR and CDR2 SFDVKD come from the germline V gene. The CDR3 spans 15 residues. CDR3 amino acids: CATSDFSAGVETQYF. The CDR3 DNA is TGTGCCACCAGTGATTTTTCGGCGGGAGTAGAGACCCAGTACTTC.

This clonotype was seen at least ten times. The chain combines TRBV29-1 with TRBJ2-7; D gene unclear. CDR3 length: 11 residues. Germline V lookup: CDR1 SQVTM, CDR2 ANQGSEA. V lost 7 bases and J lost 2, with 9 bases in between. CDR3 protein: CSGGLAYEQYF. The CDR3 DNA sequence: TGCAGCGGTGGGCTAGCCTACGAGCAGTACTTC.

This clonotype turned up a few times. The chain combines TRBV12-3 or TRBV12-4 with TRBJ1-1; D may be TRBD1 (6 bases). The CDR3 extends over 16 amino acids. With 6 bases removed from V and 7 bases from J, the gap between germline ends came to 24 bases. The CDR3 loop is CASSPSTGTLVFEAFF. The CDR3 coding sequence is TGTGCCAGCAGCCCATCGACAGGTACCCTTGTTTTTGAAGCTTTCTTT.

In this sample, this clonotype turned up many times. The V and J genes are TRBV7-8 and TRBJ1-2; D might be TRBD1 (6 bases). The germline CDR1 and CDR2 sequences are SGHVS and FQNEAQ. The CDR3 loop spans 14 amino acids. The germline V and J ends were trimmed by 1 base and 7 bases, with 13 bases remaining between them. The CDR3, as DNA: TGTGCCAGCAGCTTAGGCGGGGGCGCGTCTGGCTACACCTTC. Translating gives CASSLGGGASGYTF.

This clonotype was counted at least ten times. This rearrangement joins TRBV25-1 to TRBJ1-2; tentatively, D is TRBD1 (6 bases). Germline lookup yields CDR1 MGHDK and CDR2 SYGVNS. This CDR3 contains 15 residues. With 0 bases removed from V and 6 bases from J, the gap between germline ends came to 14 bases. CDR3 nucleotides: TGTGCCAGCAGTGAATATGGGGGCGACGGGAATGGCTACACCTTC. Protein sequence: CASSEYGGDGNGYTF.

This clonotype has a count of ten or more. This chain links TRBV29-1 with TRBJ2-5; D remains ambiguous. Germline CDR1 SQVTM, CDR2 ANQGSEA. Trimming removed 3 bases at V and 5 bases at J, with 10 bases between. The CDR3 has 12 amino acids. The CDR3 is CSVEGSRETQYF. DNA of the CDR3: TGCAGCGTTGAGGGGTCTAGGGAGACCCAGTACTTC.

This clonotype has ten or more counts. This chain joins TRBV10-3 and TRBJ2-7, with 8 bases that match TRBD2. The germline gives CDR1 ENHRY, CDR2 SYGVKD. The CDR3 contains 14 residues. V was pared by 10 bases and J by 2 bases, with 10 bases of the junction left unmatched. In DNA, the CDR3 is TGTGCCACGGAGGAGCGGGGGTTAACCTACGAGCAGTACTTC. Translation: CATEERGLTYEQYF.

This clonotype was seen repeatedly, ten times or more. The J gene is TRBJ1-1, the V gene TRBV29-1; TRBD1 agrees at 7 bases. The CDR3 is made up of 12 amino acids. CDR1 SQVTM and CDR2 ANQGSEA come from the germline V gene. J lost 8 bases, V lost 0 bases, and 3 bases had no gene match. The CDR3 bases are TGCAGCGTTGAAGAACAGGGGTTGGAAGCTTTCTTT. Its protein product is CSVEEQGLEAFF.

This clonotype occurred a few times. The chain is built from TRBV20-1 and TRBJ2-5; perhaps TRBD1 as D (5 bases). CDR3 length equals 13 residues. V lost 6 bases, J lost 1 base, and 12 bases lay in between. Germline assignment: CDR1 DFQATT and CDR2 SNEGSKA (reference sequence). This CDR3 reads CSAAPGFQETQYF. The CDR3 DNA reads TGCAGTGCAGCCCCAGGGTTCCAAGAGACCCAGTACTTC.

This clonotype was seen only a few times. The chain recombines TRBV19 with TRBJ1-1; 9 bases are shared with TRBD1. The germline CDR1 and CDR2 sequences are LNHDA and SQIVND (reference sequence). V trimming: 8 bases; J trimming: 5 bases; junction bases outside the gene matches: 6. This CDR3 spans 13 amino acids. CDR3 sequence reads: CASLTGGYTEAFF. The CDR3 region has the DNA TGTGCCAGTCTTACAGGGGGCTATACTGAAGCTTTCTTT.

Comment on this clonotype: This CDR3 fails to terminate in the conserved phenylalanine or tryptophan, so it likely reflects a read error. The limits of the CDR3 on the DNA are not certain, so only TCRdb's listed CDR3 is given. The genes are TRBV7-8 and TRBJ2-3; the DNA was not compared with TRBD2, the D call given in the table. Germline values: CDR1 SGHVS, CDR2 FQNEAQ. The CDR3 extends over 12 residues, inclusive of both ends. CDR3 amino acids: CASSRLAGTFQV.

The chain uses TRBV29-1 and TRBJ1-1; unclear D gene. Germline lookup yields CDR1 SQVTM and CDR2 ANQGSEA. This CDR3 has 13 amino acids. V lost 6 bases and J 1 base, leaving 12 bases between the germline ends. The CDR3 region is CSVGSAGNTEAFF. CDR3 sequence (DNA): TGCAGCGTGGGGTCAGCGGGGAACACTGAAGCTTTCTTT.

J is TRBJ2-7 and V is TRBV7-3, with no clear D. The CDR3 is made up of 14 amino acids. The germline V gene has CDR1 SGHTA and CDR2 FQGTGA. V was shortened by 4 bases and J by 2 bases, with 12 bases between the two germline ends. The CDR3, as DNA: TGTGCCAGCAGCTCCCTGGAGAGAACCTACGAGCAGTACTTC. Translating it yields CASSSLERTYEQYF.

This clonotype came up a few times. CDR3 DNA sequence: TGTGCCAGCAGCTTAGAAGGGGAGACGAAGACCCAGTACTTC. Translating it yields CASSLEGETKTQYF. The rearrangement links TRBV7-9 to TRBJ2-5, with D possibly called TRBD1 or TRBD2 (5 bases each). V lost 1 base and J 6 bases, leaving 12 bases between the germline ends. CDR1 SEHNR and CDR2 FQNEAQ come from the germline V gene (reference sequence). The CDR3 totals 14 residues.

This clonotype was observed many times. The chain employs TRBV7-2 and TRBJ2-7; 10 bases match TRBD2. The germline V gene has CDR1 SGHTA and CDR2 FQGNSA. The CDR3 loop spans 14 amino acids. The V and J ends lost 3 bases and 6 bases, in that order; junction bases with no gene match: 5. Here the CDR3 DNA reads TGTGCCAGCAGCTTGCAGGGACTAGCGCGCGAGCAGTACTTC. As protein: CASSLQGLAREQYF.

This clonotype came up many times. V is TRBV29-1 and J is TRBJ2-7; D ambiguous. Germline V gene sequence: CDR1 SQVTM, CDR2 ANQGSEA. There are 13 residues in the CDR3. Trimming removed 1 base from V and 0 bases from J, with 7 bases in between. For the CDR3, the DNA is TGCAGCGTTGAAGCGGGCCGCTCCTACGAGCAGTACTTC. Its translation is CSVEAGRSYEQYF.